The rows below give T cell receptor beta chains drawn from one sample of a study of cytomegalovirus exposure and HLA in healthy donors. The table came from immunoSEQ multiplex PCR; TCRdb's copy has only in-frame clones and leaves some out. The sample has roughly 330,000 clones, approximately 86% seen once. Sequences were obtained from PBMCs. These receptors were collected from a woman in her thirties in good health and CMV-seropositive. Both conserved end residues are part of each CDR3. A D gene is named only where the DNA matches it firmly. Size is stated for part of the rows, as once, few or many counts, or as a class when the clone is expanded.

cdr3_nt cdr3_aa clone_size j_call d_call v_call
TGTGCCAGCAGCCCCGAGGGTAACACTGAAGCTTTCTTT CASSPEGNTEAFF . TRBJ1-1 . TRBV9
TGTGCCAGCAGTGAATATCGGGGGGCTGCCGGCTACACCTTC CASSEYRGAAGYTF . TRBJ1-2 . TRBV6-4
TGCGCCAGCAGCCAAGGGAGGAACACTGAAGCTTTCTTT CASSQGRNTEAFF . TRBJ1-1 . TRBV4-3
TGTGCCAGCAGTTTATTAAGGGAGCAGTACTTC CASSLLREQYF . TRBJ2-7 . TRBV28
TGCGCCAGCAGCCAGGAACTTGGAACAGGGAGAGGCTACACCTTC CASSQELGTGRGYTF . TRBJ1-2 . TRBV4-3
TGTGCCAGCAGTCAATACTACGAGCAGTACTTC CASSQYYEQYF . TRBJ2-7 . TRBV28
TGTGCCAGCAGTTACTCGGGGGCCCGCACAGATACGCAGTATTTT CASSYSGARTDTQYF . TRBJ2-3 . TRBV6-5
TGTGCCAGCAGTCCATCATGGGGACGGGGTGGTGAAAAACTGTTTTTT CASSPSWGRGGEKLFF once TRBJ1-4 . TRBV6-6
TGTGCCAGCAGTTCCACACAATTAGCGGGTTTCCCATCCTACGAGCAGTACTTC CASSSTQLAGFPSYEQYF . TRBJ2-7 TRBD2 TRBV27
TGTGCCAACAAGCAGGGGGGGATGGACACCTACGAGCAGTACTTC CANKQGGMDTYEQYF . TRBJ2-7 . TRBV2
TGTGCCAGCAGCTTATCGGCAGGCAATACCGGGGAGCTGTTTTTT CASSLSAGNTGELFF few TRBJ2-2 . TRBV5-4
TGTGCCAGCAGCGTAGGAAACCGGAGGAACACTGAAGCTTTCTTT CASSVGNRRNTEAFF . TRBJ1-1 . TRBV9
TGTGCCAGCAGAAAAACGGGGAAATACGAGCAGTACTTC CASRKTGKYEQYF . TRBJ2-7 . TRBV27
TGTGCCAGCAGCTTGGCCGCAACGTACGAGCAGTACTTC CASSLAATYEQYF few TRBJ2-7 . TRBV5-6
TGTGCCAGCAGCTTAGCGGGACCGACGAACACTGAAGCTTTCTTT CASSLAGPTNTEAFF once TRBJ1-1 . TRBV7-6
TGCAGCGGGGTTGACAGGGTAAATTCACCCCTCCACTTT CSGVDRVNSPLHF . TRBJ1-6 TRBD1 TRBV29-1
TGCGCCAGCAGCCAAGTTCCAGGGGACAATCAGCCCCAGCATTTT CASSQVPGDNQPQHF . TRBJ1-5 . TRBV4-1
TGTGCCAGCAGCGTGTCCTTAGGTATGGAGACCCAGTACTTC CASSVSLGMETQYF . TRBJ2-5 . TRBV5-6
TGCGCCAGCAGACTGGTTAAAGGGTCGAACACTGAAGCTTTCTTT CASRLVKGSNTEAFF . TRBJ1-1 . TRBV5-1
TGTGCCAGCAGTTTGGGGTGGCCTCCCGCTGAAGCTTTCTTT CASSLGWPPAEAFF . TRBJ1-1 . TRBV27
TGTGCCTGGAGTGTTGGACAGGGCTACACCTTC CAWSVGQGYTF . TRBJ1-2 . TRBV30
TGTGCCAGCAGCTCGGACAGGGGGAGCCCCTACTCCTACGAGCAGTACTTC CASSSDRGSPYSYEQYF . TRBJ2-7 TRBD1 TRBV7-6
TGTGCCAGCGCTAGACAGGGTTGGTACGAGCAGTACTTC CASARQGWYEQYF . TRBJ2-7 TRBD1 TRBV6-1
TGTGCCAGCAGCAAGACAGCTACTGATAATTCACCCCTCCACTTT CASSKTATDNSPLHF few TRBJ1-6 . TRBV6-6
TGCGCCAGCAGCTTGGGAGGGAATGGCTACACCTTC CASSLGGNGYTF . TRBJ1-2 . TRBV5-1
TGTGCCATCAGCGACAGGGTGCCTAATGAAAAACTGTTTTTT CAISDRVPNEKLFF . TRBJ1-4 TRBD1 TRBV10-3
TGTGCCAGCAGCTCGCGGCAGGGTGGTTCACCCCTCCACTTT CASSSRQGGSPLHF once TRBJ1-6 . TRBV7-6
TGCAGCGTTGTTGGCGGGGAGCACGATTCCTACAATGAGCAGTTCTTC CSVVGGEHDSYNEQFF once TRBJ2-1 . TRBV29-1
TGCGCCAGCAGCTTGAAGAGCGGGAGCAATGAGCAGTTCTTC CASSLKSGSNEQFF once TRBJ2-1 TRBD2 TRBV5-1
TGTGCCAGCAGTGGGACAGGGGGCGGCTACACCTTC CASSGTGGGYTF few TRBJ1-2 TRBD1 TRBV6-1
TGCAGCGTGCAGGGGACCTCGTACGAGCAGTACTTC CSVQGTSYEQYF . TRBJ2-7 . TRBV29-1
TGTGCCAGCAGTTTATTTGGTGCCGGGGAGCTGTTTTTT CASSLFGAGELFF . TRBJ2-2 . TRBV28
TGCAGTGCTAGAAGGGACCTACCCCAGTATTTT CSARRDLPQYF once TRBJ2-3 . TRBV20-1
TGTGCCAGCAGCGTAAACGGACAGGTTCGATACACCTTC CASSVNGQVRYTF once TRBJ1-2 TRBD1 TRBV5-4
TGTGCCAGCAGCGTAGGAAGGACTAGCGGATACGAGCAGTACTTC CASSVGRTSGYEQYF . TRBJ2-7 TRBD2 TRBV9
TGTGCCAGCAGCGCTCTAGCGGGGTCCTACAATGAGCAGTTCTTC CASSALAGSYNEQFF . TRBJ2-1 TRBD2 TRBV9